The 26 T cell receptor beta chains in this list originate from one sample, sequenced in a study of blood T cell repertoires in COVID-19. TCRdb keeps only in-frame clones here, not all; method: immunoSEQ multiplex PCR. The data contain approximately 25,000 clones, roughly 79% of them singletons. Sequenced sample: peripheral blood. These receptors all come from a man in his fifties with COVID-19, enrolled during active disease.

This chain joins TRBV6-4 and TRBJ1-6, with TRBD1 matching 7 bases. The CDR3 runs to 17 residues. With V trimmed by 4 bases and J by 7 bases, 13 bases remained unmatched. Germline CDR1 reads MRHNA; CDR2 reads SNTAGT. Here the CDR3 DNA reads TGTGCCAGCAGTGGCTTGACAGGGCTCCGTCTCAATTCACCCCTCCACTTT. Residues: CASSGLTGLRLNSPLHF.

The V gene is TRBV4-1, the J gene TRBJ1-2, with TRBD1 matching 7 bases. CDR3 size: 15 residues. The V and J ends lost 1 base and 4 bases, in that order; junction bases with no gene match: 6. In germline, CDR1 is MGHRA, CDR2 YSYEKL. The CDR3 protein is CASSQAGTVRYGYTF. CDR3 sequence (DNA): TGCGCCAGCAGCCAAGCCGGGACAGTCCGCTATGGCTACACCTTC.

This clone turned up a few times. The gene calls are TRBV20-1 and TRBJ2-2; no reliable D call. There are 15 residues in the CDR3. Germline V lookup: CDR1 DFQATT, CDR2 SNEGSKA (reference sequence). The V end lost 3 bases, the J end lost 1 base, and 12 bases lay between the germline ends. CDR3 amino acids: CSASPSGRNTGELFF. The CDR3 bases are TGCAGTGCTAGTCCCTCGGGTAGGAACACCGGGGAGCTGTTTTTT.

The chain recombines TRBV25-1 with TRBJ2-3, with 7 bases that match TRBD2. Germline assignment: CDR1 MGHDK and CDR2 SYGVNS. The J segment lost 3 bases and the V segment lost 1 base, leaving 7 bases of the junction unmatched. CDR3 length: 16 residues. The CDR3 sequence is CASSELSGLVTDTQYF. The CDR3, as DNA: TGTGCCAGCAGTGAATTGAGTGGACTAGTGACAGATACGCAGTATTTT.

The chain carries TRBV24-1 and TRBJ2-2; D is possibly TRBD1 (5 bases). The V end was cut by 1 base, the J end by 6 bases, with 14 bases between. Germline loops: CDR1 KGHDR, CDR2 SFDVKD. This CDR3 comprises 16 residues. The CDR3 loop reads CATSDFGQGRAGELFF. The CDR3, as DNA: TGTGCCACCAGTGATTTCGGTCAGGGAAGGGCCGGGGAGCTGTTTTTT.

V usage is TRBV10-3 and J usage is TRBJ2-5, with 10 bases matching TRBD2. V was clipped by 6 bases and J by 2 bases; unmatched bases: 9. The CDR3 covers 16 residues. The germline V gene encodes CDR1 ENHRY and CDR2 SYGVKD. This CDR3 reads CAIRESPAGGQETQYF. In nucleotides, the CDR3 is TGTGCCATCAGAGAAAGCCCAGCGGGGGGGCAAGAGACCCAGTACTTC.

This sequence joins TRBV2 and TRBJ1-1; the D gene is possibly TRBD1 (5 bases). The CDR3 runs 17 residues. From germline, CDR1 is SNHLY and CDR2 FYNNEI. Trimming took off 1 base at V and 0 bases at J, with 15 bases between the two ends. The CDR3 DNA follows: TGTGCCAGCAGTGAAGGGGGGGGATGGGGAATGAACACTGAAGCTTTCTTT. Amino acids: CASSEGGGWGMNTEAFF.

The genes are TRBV5-1 and TRBJ2-5, with 7 bases fitting TRBD1. CDR1 is SGHRS, CDR2 YFSETQ, per germline. CDR3 length: 15 amino acids. Germline trimming cut 6 bases from V and 5 bases from J; bases unmatched to any gene: 13. The DNA of the CDR3 is TGCGCCAGCACCACCACCCCAGGGGGAAGTGAGACCCAGTACTTC. Protein: CASTTTPGGSETQYF.

The chain couples TRBV3-1 (or the pseudogene TRBV3-2) to TRBJ2-5; D is ambiguous. CDR3 size: 15 residues. V was shortened by 3 bases and J by 1 base, with 12 bases between the two germline ends. CDR1 LGHDT and CDR2 YNNKEL come from the germline V gene (reference sequence). Here the CDR3 reads CASSQMARPQETQYF. CDR3 bases: TGTGCCAGCAGCCAGATGGCTAGACCCCAAGAGACCCAGTACTTC.

V is TRBV11-3 and J is TRBJ2-2, with a possible D match to TRBD2 (5 bases). Germline CDR1 is SGHNT and CDR2 is YENEEA. The V end was cut by 3 bases, the J end by 4 bases, with 6 bases between. The CDR3 loop spans 13 amino acids. CDR3 DNA sequence: TGTGCCAGCAGCTTCCTAGCCACCGGGGAGCTGTTTTTT. It codes for CASSFLATGELFF.

The genes are TRBV4-1 and TRBJ1-5, with D tentatively TRBD1 (6 bases). Germline CDR1 reads MGHRA; CDR2 reads YSYEKL. This CDR3 has 16 amino acids. V lost 0 bases and J 2 bases, leaving 11 bases between the germline ends. Here the CDR3 reads CASSQEARGGNQPQHF. Written as DNA, the CDR3 is TGCGCCAGCAGCCAAGAAGCCAGGGGAGGCAATCAGCCCCAGCATTTT.

V and J are TRBV5-6 and TRBJ1-1, with 7 bases fitting TRBD1. CDR3 size: 16 residues. Germline CDR1 and CDR2: SGHDT and YYEEEE. V was pared by 6 bases and J by 3 bases, with 14 bases of the junction left unmatched. CDR3 sequence (DNA): TGTGCCAGCATCCACGGACAGGCCAGAGGGTACACTGAAGCTTTCTTT. Its protein product is CASIHGQARGYTEAFF.

The chain links TRBV24-1 to TRBJ2-4, with TRBD2 identical over 9 bases. Losses at the gene ends were 3 bases for V and 0 bases for J; bases not matched to a gene: 11. This CDR3 has 19 amino acids. In germline, CDR1 is KGHDR, CDR2 SFDVKD. CDR3 nucleotides: TGTGCCACCAGTGATACCCCTGGGACTAGCAGTCTAGCCAAAAACATTCAGTACTTC. Translation gives CATSDTPGTSSLAKNIQYF.

The chain links TRBV5-5 to TRBJ2-3, with D tentatively TRBD1 (5 bases). Looked up from germline, CDR1 is SGHKS and CDR2 is YYEKEE (reference sequence). This CDR3 region has 13 residues. Deletions cut 0 bases from V and 6 bases from J, with 8 bases between. In DNA form, the CDR3 reads TGTGCCAGCAGCTTGGAAGGGGTCGATACGCAGTATTTT. Encoded protein: CASSLEGVDTQYF.

The chain uses TRBV7-2 and TRBJ2-7; D remains ambiguous. Trimming took off 3 bases at V and 0 bases at J, with 12 bases between the two ends. The CDR3 runs 15 residues. Germline lookup yields CDR1 SGHTA and CDR2 FQGNSA. CDR3 protein: CASSFLPRSSYEQYF. CDR3 DNA sequence: TGTGCCAGCAGCTTCCTCCCTAGGAGCTCCTACGAGCAGTACTTC.

This clone was seen more than once but under ten times. In DNA, the CDR3 is TGTGCCAGCACCACCGGGACAGGGCCGTGGCAGTACTTC. This gives the protein CASTTGTGPWQYF. J is TRBJ2-7 and V is TRBV12-3 or TRBV12-4, with 9 bases that match TRBD1. This CDR3 comprises 13 residues. V shed 7 bases and J 9 bases; nucleotides not matched to a gene: 10.

This clone was observed a handful of times. The chain couples TRBV5-5 to TRBJ1-3; perhaps TRBD1 as D (6 bases). There are 14 residues in the CDR3. Germline assignment: CDR1 SGHKS and CDR2 YYEKEE (reference sequence). The V and J ends lost 5 bases and 9 bases respectively, with 18 bases between them. CDR3 region: CASSRSTGGVTIYF. CDR3 DNA: TGTGCCAGCAGTCGATCGACAGGTGGGGTCACCATATATTTT.

The J gene is TRBJ2-5, the V gene TRBV11-1, with 7 positions matching TRBD1. V dropped 5 bases and J dropped 3; count of bases not matched to a gene: 6. This CDR3 is built from 14 residues. In germline, CDR1 is SGHAT, CDR2 FQDESV (reference sequence). The CDR3 DNA follows: TGTGCCAGCAGCCCCCACCAGGGGGAAGAGACCCAGTACTTC. Its translation is CASSPHQGEETQYF.

In its sample, this clone was seen a few times. The V and J genes are TRBV19 and TRBJ2-2; D possibly corresponds to TRBD1 (6 bases). The CDR3 is 14 amino acids. Trimming stripped 4 bases from V and 7 bases from J, with 13 bases between. Germline CDR1 is LNHDA and CDR2 is SQIVND (reference sequence). CDR3 in amino acids: CASSKGELIGELFF. The CDR3 DNA is TGTGCCAGTAGTAAGGGGGAGCTCATCGGGGAGCTGTTTTTT.

In its sample, this clone was seen a few times. The chain is built from TRBV5-5 and TRBJ1-1; tentative D call: TRBD1 (5 bases). Trimming took off 0 bases at V and 6 bases at J, with 9 bases between the two ends. The germline V gene has CDR1 SGHKS and CDR2 YYEKEE (reference sequence). The CDR3 extends over 13 amino acids. The DNA of the CDR3 is TGTGCCAGCAGCTTGGCCGCGGGGGCTGAAGCTTTCTTT. This gives the protein CASSLAAGAEAFF.

The chain carries TRBV30 and TRBJ1-6; weak D call: TRBD1 (6 bases). Germline assignment: CDR1 GTSNPN and CDR2 SVGIG (reference sequence). The CDR3 runs to 14 residues. V was clipped by 0 bases and J by 7 bases, with 10 bases between them. CDR3 DNA sequence: TGTGCCTGGAGTGTGGACAGTATAAATTCACCCCTCCACTTT. This encodes CAWSVDSINSPLHF.

This clone turned up a few times. V is TRBV19 and J is TRBJ2-7; 8 positions agree with TRBD1. V lost 4 bases, J lost 6 bases, and 5 bases stayed unmatched. Germline CDR1 reads LNHDA; CDR2 reads SQIVND (reference sequence). The CDR3 has 13 amino acids. CDR3 nucleotide sequence: TGTGCCAGTAGTAGGGACAGGCGGGGCGAGCAGTACTTC. Residues: CASSRDRRGEQYF.

This chain links TRBV28 with TRBJ1-1; 8 nucleotides match TRBD1. V lost 6 bases, J lost 1 base, and 4 bases stayed unmatched. The CDR3 spans 14 residues. The germline CDR1 and CDR2 sequences are MDHEN and SYDVKM. The CDR3 DNA follows: TGTGCCAGCAGCCAGGACAGGGAGAACACTGAAGCTTTCTTT. This codes for CASSQDRENTEAFF.

The gene calls are TRBV5-1 and TRBJ1-4, with D perhaps matching TRBD1 (6 bases). Trimming removed 0 bases from V and 6 bases from J, with 12 bases in between. This CDR3 is 15 amino acids long. Germline CDR1 SGHRS, CDR2 YFSETQ. CDR3: CASSLERGTHEKLFF. CDR3 nucleotide sequence: TGCGCCAGCAGCTTGGAAAGGGGGACCCATGAAAAACTGTTTTTT.

This chain joins TRBV18 and TRBJ2-3; the D gene is possibly TRBD2 (5 bases). Germline V gives CDR1 KGHSH, CDR2 LQKENI. This CDR3 is built from 16 residues. The V and J ends lost 4 bases and 0 bases respectively, with 14 bases between them. The CDR3 loop reads CASSLRTPRSTDTQYF. Written as DNA, the CDR3 is TGTGCCAGCTCACTTCGGACTCCACGAAGCACAGATACGCAGTATTTT. Using reference TRBV18 and TRBJ2-3 for the parts outside the CDR3, the full variable domain is NAGVMQNPRHLVRRRGQEARLRCSPMKGHSHVYWYRQLPEEGLKFMVYLQKENIIDESGMPKERFSAEFPKEGPSILRIQQVVRGDSAAYFCASSLRTPRSTDTQYFGPGTRLTVL.

The chain uses TRBV19 and TRBJ2-1; 7 bases agree with TRBD1. V lost 5 bases, J lost 9 bases, and 7 bases stayed unmatched. The CDR3 spans 13 residues. Germline loops: CDR1 LNHDA, CDR2 SQIVND (reference sequence). Here the CDR3 reads CASSRTGRGEQFF. The CDR3 DNA follows: TGTGCCAGTAGTCGGACAGGTCGGGGTGAGCAGTTCTTC. Complete variable domain (other parts from reference TRBV19 and TRBJ2-1): DGGITQSPKYLFRKEGQNVTLSCEQNLNHDAMYWYRQDPGQGLRLIYYSQIVNDFQKGDIAEGYSVSREKKESFPLTVTSAQKNPTAFYLCASSRTGRGEQFFGPGTRLTVL.